The next 17 T cell receptor beta chains were all read from a single sample in a study of blood T cell repertoires in COVID-19. TCRdb's copy holds only in-frame clones and misses some; the assay was immunoSEQ multiplex PCR. The top ten clones hold approximately 2.4% of a sample with 60,000 to 95,000 clones, around 67% of them seen once. The sequenced material came from peripheral blood. These receptors originate from a human donor with acute or convalescent COVID-19. The donor label of this sample is uncertain.

This clone was counted only a few times. V gene TRBV5-4 combines with J gene TRBJ1-2; no definite D call. The CDR3 length is 15 residues. The germline CDR1 and CDR2 sequences are SGHNT and YYREEE (reference sequence). Trimming cost V 0 bases and J 2 bases, with 11 bases left between them. CDR3 DNA: TGTGCCAGCAGCTTGGCACCAGGCCGGAACTATGGCTACACCTTC. This codes for CASSLAPGRNYGYTF. Drawing the rest from reference TRBV5-4 and TRBJ1-2, the complete variable domain is ETGVTQSPTHLIKTRGQQVTLRCSSQSGHNTVSWYQQALGQGPQFIFQYYREEENGRGNFPPRFSGLQFPNYSSELNVNALELDDSALYLCASSLAPGRNYGYTFGSGTRLTVV.

The chain has TRBV5-8 and TRBJ2-3; possibly TRBD2 for D (6 bases). There are 16 residues in the CDR3. V was pared by 0 bases and J by 6 bases, with 17 bases between. Germline assignment: CDR1 SGHTS and CDR2 YDEGEE. Here the CDR3 reads CASSLAGQGRGDTQYF. CDR3 DNA sequence: TGTGCCAGCAGCTTGGCCGGGCAGGGACGGGGGGATACGCAGTATTTT.

This chain uses TRBV5-4 with TRBJ2-2, with a tentative D call TRBD2 (6 bases). Germline values: CDR1 SGHNT, CDR2 YYREEE (reference sequence). The CDR3 has 15 residues. V gave up 4 bases and J gave up 6 bases, with 16 bases separating them. The CDR3 is CASSGGTLLPGELFF. The CDR3 region has the DNA TGTGCCAGCAGCGGGGGGACTCTACTACCCGGGGAGCTGTTTTTT.

This sequence joins TRBV5-4 and TRBJ2-1, with a weak D call TRBD1 (6 bases). The ends were cut back, 4 bases at V and 7 bases at J, with 12 bases in the middle. In germline, CDR1 is SGHNT, CDR2 YYREEE (reference sequence). The CDR3 consists of 13 residues. Here the CDR3 reads CASSRTGTNEQFF. DNA for the CDR3: TGTGCCAGCAGCCGCACAGGGACGAATGAGCAGTTCTTC.

The genes are TRBV19 and TRBJ2-3; maybe TRBD1 (6 bases). V shed 4 bases and J shed 4 bases, with 15 bases lying between them. In germline, CDR1 is LNHDA, CDR2 SQIVND (reference sequence). The CDR3 loop spans 15 amino acids. DNA for the CDR3: TGTGCCAGTAGTAACCAGGGACAATCGGCAGATACGCAGTATTTT. Translation gives CASSNQGQSADTQYF.

This clone was counted ten times or more. This chain uses TRBV5-1 with TRBJ1-2; 9 nucleotides align to TRBD1. V gave up 3 bases and J gave up 6 bases; unmatched junction bases: 12. Germline values: CDR1 SGHRS, CDR2 YFSETQ. The CDR3 consists of 16 residues. This CDR3 is CASSSTVTGGADGYTF. The CDR3 DNA is TGCGCCAGCAGCTCCACCGTCACAGGGGGCGCAGATGGCTACACCTTC.

This chain joins TRBV6-1 and TRBJ2-7; D perhaps matches TRBD2 (6 bases). The V end was cut by 1 base, the J end by 2 bases, with 12 bases between. The CDR3 totals 15 residues. Germline V lookup: CDR1 MNHNS, CDR2 SASEGT. DNA for the CDR3: TGTGCCAGCAGTGAAGTCGGGACTGGAACCTACGAGCAGTACTTC. This gives the protein CASSEVGTGTYEQYF.

This clone was detected only a few times. The V gene is TRBV11-3, the J gene TRBJ1-1, with TRBD1 matching 7 bases. Germline loops: CDR1 SGHNT, CDR2 YENEEA. V dropped 7 bases and J dropped 0; count of bases not matched to a gene: 11. This CDR3 contains 16 residues. The CDR3 nucleotides read TGTGCCAGCACCTCTTACCTTGACAGGGTGAACACTGAAGCTTTCTTT. Translated: CASTSYLDRVNTEAFF.

The chain combines TRBV5-1 with TRBJ2-5; 8 nucleotides agree with TRBD2. The CDR3 has 15 residues. Trimming removed 9 bases from V and 5 bases from J; junction bases left unmatched: 15. Germline assignment: CDR1 SGHRS and CDR2 YFSETQ. In nucleotides, the CDR3 is TGCGCCACCGCCCTTAGCGGGACGAGGAAGGAGACCCAGTACTTC. Translated: CATALSGTRKETQYF.

The chain joins TRBV28 to TRBJ1-1; no firm D call. V was trimmed by 7 bases and J by 2 bases, leaving 11 bases between them. Germline loops: CDR1 MDHEN, CDR2 SYDVKM. The CDR3 totals 13 residues. As DNA, the CDR3 is TGTGCCAGCATCGGGAGCCTAAACACTGAAGCTTTCTTT. Protein: CASIGSLNTEAFF.

The rearrangement links TRBV6-1 to TRBJ2-2; 10 bases are a match to TRBD1. Germline values: CDR1 MNHNS, CDR2 SASEGT. The CDR3 spans 15 residues. V lost 6 bases, J lost 5 bases, and 6 bases stayed unmatched. CDR3 DNA: TGTGCCAGCAGACCGGGACAGGGGACAACCGGGGAGCTGTTTTTT. It encodes CASRPGQGTTGELFF.

This clone was recorded a few times. Different DNA sequences within this sample yield the same CDR3. This sequence joins TRBV7-2 and TRBJ2-3; perhaps TRBD2 as D (6 bases). The ends were cut back, 0 bases at V and 0 bases at J, with 7 bases in the middle. The germline V gene encodes CDR1 SGHTA and CDR2 FQGNSA. The CDR3 loop spans 15 amino acids. This CDR3 is CASSLAGTSTDTQYF. For the CDR3, the DNA is TGTGCCAGCAGCTTAGCGGGGACTAGCACAGATACGCAGTATTTT. The full variable domain, completed using reference TRBV7-2 and TRBJ2-3, is GAGVSQSPSNKVTEKGKDVELRCDPISGHTALYWYRQSLGQGLEFLIYFQGNSAPDKSGLPSDRFSAERTGGSVSTLTIQRTQQEDSAVYLCASSLAGTSTDTQYFGPGTRLTVL.

The chain joins TRBV10-2 to TRBJ2-2; the D gene is possibly TRBD1 (6 bases). With 5 bases removed from V and 3 bases from J, the gap between germline ends came to 13 bases. Germline values: CDR1 WSHSY, CDR2 SAAADI. The CDR3 is 15 residues long. The CDR3 bases are TGCGCCAGCAGTACAGGGCGCGTCGACACCGGGGAGCTGTTTTTT. Protein product: CASSTGRVDTGELFF.

The chain has TRBV5-1 and TRBJ1-6; weak D call: TRBD1 (6 bases). With 7 bases removed from V and 7 bases from J, the gap between germline ends came to 15 bases. The CDR3 is 14 amino acids. CDR1 is SGHRS, CDR2 YFSETQ, per germline. As DNA, the CDR3 is TGCGCCAGCGGAGGAACAGGGTTGAATTCACCCCTCCACTTT. Translated: CASGGTGLNSPLHF.

Only a few counts were recorded for this clone. The chain joins TRBV2 to TRBJ2-6, with a tentative D call TRBD1 (5 bases). V was shortened by 6 bases and J by 2 bases, with 14 bases between the two germline ends. This CDR3 is 16 amino acids long. From germline, CDR1 is SNHLY and CDR2 FYNNEI. The CDR3 sequence: CASSAQGAAGANVLTF. DNA of the CDR3: TGTGCCAGCAGCGCGCAGGGTGCGGCTGGGGCCAACGTCCTGACTTTC.

V and J are TRBV19 and TRBJ1-2, with unresolved D. The CDR3 spans 12 residues. Per the germline V gene, CDR1 is LNHDA and CDR2 is SQIVND (reference sequence). The V and J ends lost 7 bases and 2 bases respectively, with 8 bases between them. Here the CDR3 reads CASIGGNYGYTF. CDR3 coding DNA: TGTGCCAGTATCGGCGGAAACTATGGCTACACCTTC. The full variable domain, rest sourced from reference TRBV19 and TRBJ1-2, is DGGITQSPKYLFRKEGQNVTLSCEQNLNHDAMYWYRQDPGQGLRLIYYSQIVNDFQKGDIAEGYSVSREKKESFPLTVTSAQKNPTAFYLCASIGGNYGYTFGSGTRLTVV.

The gene calls are TRBV19 and TRBJ2-1; 8 nucleotides agree with TRBD2. The CDR3 is 13 amino acids. V lost 8 bases to trimming and J lost 8 bases; unmatched junction nucleotides: 8. Germline CDR1 LNHDA, CDR2 SQIVND (reference sequence). CDR3 DNA: TGTGCCAGTCAACTAGCGGAGGGCTATGAGCAGTTCTTC. It encodes CASQLAEGYEQFF.